Each of the 26 T cell receptor beta chains below was sequenced from the same sample in a study of cytomegalovirus exposure and HLA in healthy donors. PCR was performed using 60 Vbeta and 13 Jbeta primers. Clones were sequenced by immunoSEQ multiplex PCR, and TCRdb holds only the in-frame ones, with some missing. Here the sample spans around 90,000 clones, around 64% being singletons. The material sequenced was PBMCs. These receptors were obtained from a human donor in good health.

The rearrangement links TRBV14 to TRBJ1-2, with 7 bases lining up with TRBD1. This CDR3 region has 14 residues. Trimming took 4 bases from V and 4 from J; bases not matched to a gene: 6. Germline CDR1 SGHDN, CDR2 FVKESK. The CDR3 bases are TGTGCCAGCAGCCTGGGACAGCCTGTCTATGGCTACACCTTC. It yields the protein CASSLGQPVYGYTF.

This clone was counted a few times. J is TRBJ1-5 and V is TRBV11-2; a possible D gene is TRBD1 (5 bases). The V and J ends lost 5 bases and 5 bases respectively, with 10 bases between them. Germline V gene data show CDR1 as SGHAT and CDR2 as FQNNGV. CDR3 length equals 13 residues. CDR3 region: CASSPRGDQPQHF. The CDR3 DNA sequence: TGTGCCAGCAGCCCCCGGGGGGATCAGCCCCAGCATTTT.

The chain couples TRBV30 to TRBJ2-5; 7 nucleotides line up with TRBD2. The V segment lost 4 bases and the J segment 0 bases; nucleotides outside the gene matches: 14. The CDR3 has 17 amino acids. The germline V gene encodes CDR1 GTSNPN and CDR2 SVGIG (reference sequence). The CDR3 loop is CAWNSRREGGNQETQYF. The CDR3 DNA reads as TGTGCCTGGAATTCACGGAGGGAGGGCGGGAACCAAGAGACCCAGTACTTC.

The V gene is TRBV4-3, the J gene TRBJ1-2, with unresolved D. V shed 0 bases and J shed 5 bases, with 7 bases lying between them. Germline lookup yields CDR1 LGHNA and CDR2 YSLEER. The CDR3 is 13 residues long. The CDR3 reads CASSQEAGYGYTF. CDR3 sequence (DNA): TGCGCCAGCAGCCAAGAAGCGGGGTATGGCTACACCTTC.

This rearrangement joins TRBV6-5 to TRBJ2-3; 9 bases are a match to TRBD1. The CDR3 extends over 14 amino acids. The V segment lost 6 bases and the J segment 3 bases; nucleotides outside the gene matches: 4. Looked up from germline, CDR1 is MNHEY and CDR2 is SVGAGI. Here the CDR3 reads CASSRTGETDTQYF. The CDR3 coding sequence is TGTGCCAGCAGCCGGACAGGGGAGACAGATACGCAGTATTTT.

This sequence joins TRBV2 and TRBJ1-1; 7 nucleotides line up with TRBD1. The V gene's germline CDR1 is SNHLY and CDR2 FYNNEI. CDR3 size: 15 residues. V shed 4 bases, J shed 4 bases, and the junction held 9 bases outside the gene matches. The CDR3 protein is CASSVQGGIFTEAFF. CDR3 nucleotides: TGTGCCAGCAGTGTGCAGGGGGGAATATTCACTGAAGCTTTCTTT.

V and J are TRBV7-9 and TRBJ2-7; perhaps TRBD1 as D (6 bases). Germline assignment: CDR1 SEHNR and CDR2 FQNEAQ (reference sequence). Trimming took 1 base from V and 5 from J, leaving 6 bases between them. The CDR3 contains 12 residues. DNA of the CDR3: TGTGCCAGCAGCTTAGGGACAGACGAGCAGTACTTC. It encodes CASSLGTDEQYF. The whole variable domain, remainder taken from reference TRBV7-9 and TRBJ2-7, is DTGVSQNPRHKITKRGQNVTFRCDPISEHNRLYWYRQTLGQGPEFLTYFQNEAQLEKSRLLSDRFSAERPKGSFSTLEIQRTEQGDSAMYLCASSLGTDEQYFGPGTRLTVT.

The V and J genes are TRBV4-1 and TRBJ1-4; D might be TRBD1 (6 bases). This CDR3 spans 14 amino acids. Per the germline V gene, CDR1 is MGHRA and CDR2 is YSYEKL. The V end was cut by 4 bases, the J end by 8 bases, with 14 bases between. The CDR3 loop is CASSRGQGKEKLFF. The CDR3 DNA follows: TGCGCCAGCAGCCGGGGGCAGGGAAAAGAAAAACTGTTTTTT.

This clone counts as medium-sized. The V call is TRBV7-9, the J call TRBJ1-3; possibly TRBD1 for D (6 bases). V shed 6 bases and J shed 0 bases, with 15 bases lying between them. The CDR3 is made up of 16 amino acids. CDR1 is SEHNR and CDR2 is FQNEAQ in the germline V gene (reference sequence). CDR3 sequence: CASSPRDTSSGNTIYF. The DNA for the CDR3 is TGTGCCAGCAGTCCCCGGGACACCTCCTCTGGAAACACCATATATTTT.

This clone came up a few times. The V gene is TRBV29-1, the J gene TRBJ2-6; 8 bases line up with TRBD1. Germline loops: CDR1 SQVTM, CDR2 ANQGSEA. Trimming at V came to 6 bases and at J to 8 bases, leaving 3 bases not matched to a gene. CDR3 length: 12 residues. The CDR3, as DNA: TGCAGCGTACGACAGGGGACCAACGTCCTGACTTTC. It specifies CSVRQGTNVLTF.

This clone was counted only a few times. The V gene is TRBV6-1, the J gene TRBJ1-4; TRBD1 might be the D (6 bases). This CDR3 contains 15 residues. Germline loops: CDR1 MNHNS, CDR2 SASEGT. The ends were cut back, 2 bases at V and 5 bases at J, with 12 bases in the middle. The CDR3 coding sequence is TGTGCCAGCAGTGAACTTGGACAGAGAAATGAAAAACTGTTTTTT. Amino acids: CASSELGQRNEKLFF.

The V and J genes are TRBV2 and TRBJ2-5, with 8 bases lining up with TRBD1. The J call is doubtful: the DNA matches TRBJ2-7 better. The germline CDR1 and CDR2 sequences are SNHLY and FYNNEI. CDR3 length: 13 residues. CDR3 in DNA: TGTGCCAACCGGGACAGGACTTCCTACGAGCAGTACTTC. This gives the protein CANRDRTSYEQYF.

This rearrangement joins TRBV7-9 to TRBJ2-5; 11 bases are a match to TRBD2. This CDR3 spans 15 amino acids. The germline CDR1 and CDR2 sequences are SEHNR and FQNEAQ (reference sequence). Germline trimming cut 1 base from V and 5 bases from J; bases unmatched to any gene: 3. CDR3 DNA: TGTGCCAGCAGCTTAGTTCCTAGCGGGGGGGAGACCCAGTACTTC. Translating it yields CASSLVPSGGETQYF.

The CDR3 protein is CASSHSGGGEKLFF. The CDR3 DNA follows: TGTGCCAGCAGCCACTCAGGGGGCGGAGAAAAACTGTTTTTT. V usage is TRBV13 and J usage is TRBJ1-4; TRBD1 aligns across 8 bases. Germline V gene sequence: CDR1 PRHDT, CDR2 FYEKMQ (reference sequence). CDR3 length equals 14 residues. Trimming took 5 bases from V and 8 from J; bases not matched to a gene: 7.

The rearrangement joins TRBV5-4 to TRBJ2-5, with D uncertain. The V end lost 1 base, the J end lost 2 bases, and 12 bases lay between the germline ends. The CDR3 loop spans 15 amino acids. Germline assignment: CDR1 SGHNT and CDR2 YYREEE (reference sequence). The CDR3 here is CASSLTVPQQETQYF. CDR3 DNA: TGTGCCAGCAGCTTGACAGTGCCTCAACAAGAGACCCAGTACTTC.

The chain has TRBV12-5 and TRBJ1-1; no definite D call. This CDR3 is 13 amino acids long. Germline loops: CDR1 LGHNT, CDR2 FRNRAP. V lost 5 bases, J lost 0 bases, and 7 bases lay in between. CDR3 nucleotide sequence: TGTGCTAGTGGTCCGTGGCTGAACACTGAAGCTTTCTTT. Its translation is CASGPWLNTEAFF. The variable domain in full, with the rest retrieved from reference TRBV12-5 and TRBJ1-1, is DARVTQTPRHKVTEMGQEVTMRCQPILGHNTVFWYRQTMMQGLELLAYFRNRAPLDDSGMPKDRFSAEMPDATLATLKIQPSEPRDSAVYFCASGPWLNTEAFFGQGTRLTVV.

The chain employs TRBV25-1 and TRBJ2-3; TRBD2 agrees at 9 bases. The V gene's germline CDR1 is MGHDK and CDR2 SYGVNS. J lost 6 bases, V lost 3 bases, and 10 bases had no gene match. The CDR3 has 16 amino acids. The chain's CDR3 is CASSDPSRGGWDTQYF. CDR3 nucleotide sequence: TGTGCCAGCAGTGATCCTTCGCGGGGGGGCTGGGATACGCAGTATTTT.

This chain connects TRBV7-2 to TRBJ1-3; 9 nucleotides line up with TRBD1. With V trimmed by 6 bases and J by 4 bases, 10 bases remained unmatched. CDR3 size: 16 residues. Germline CDR1 reads SGHTA; CDR2 reads FQGNSA. CDR3: CASSSKRGTGGNTIYF. DNA for the CDR3: TGTGCCAGCAGTTCGAAACGCGGGACAGGGGGAAACACCATATATTTT. Full variable domain (remainder filled in from reference TRBV7-2 and TRBJ1-3): GAGVSQSPSNKVTEKGKDVELRCDPISGHTALYWYRQSLGQGLEFLIYFQGNSAPDKSGLPSDRFSAERTGGSVSTLTIQRTQQEDSAVYLCASSSKRGTGGNTIYFGEGSWLTVV.

J is TRBJ1-1 and V is TRBV10-1; D is unresolved. Germline assignment: CDR1 WNHNN and CDR2 SYGVQD (reference sequence). V was shortened by 2 bases and J by 5 bases, with 6 bases between the two germline ends. The length of the CDR3 is 12 residues. In DNA form, the CDR3 reads TGCGCCAGCAGTGAGCGGTGGACTGAAGCTTTCTTT. Translated: CASSERWTEAFF.

The rearrangement uses TRBV5-1 and TRBJ2-5, with 12 bases fitting TRBD2. V lost 3 bases to trimming and J lost 7 bases; unmatched junction nucleotides: 13. The CDR3 length is 17 residues. From germline, CDR1 is SGHRS and CDR2 YFSETQ. CDR3 bases: TGCGCCAGCAGCTCGTACGTGCTAGCGGGGGGGCGAGGGACCCAGTACTTC. Translated: CASSSYVLAGGRGTQYF. The variable domain in full, with the rest retrieved from reference TRBV5-1 and TRBJ2-5, is KAGVTQTPRYLIKTRGQQVTLSCSPISGHRSVSWYQQTPGQGLQFLFEYFSETQRNKGNFPGRFSGRQFSNSRSEMNVSTLELGDSALYLCASSSYVLAGGRGTQYFGPGTRLLVL.

The rearrangement joins TRBV7-9 to TRBJ2-1, with TRBD2 matching over 14 bases. The germline V gene encodes CDR1 SEHNR and CDR2 FQNEAQ (reference sequence). With 6 bases clipped from V and 10 bases from J, the junction kept 14 bases outside the gene matches. The CDR3 spans 17 residues. CDR3 coding DNA: TGTGCCAGCAGTCCTTCCTCAGGGACTAGCGGGGGAGACGAGCAGTTCTTC. It codes for CASSPSSGTSGGDEQFF.

The V and J genes are TRBV19 and TRBJ2-3; weak D call: TRBD1 (5 bases). The length of the CDR3 is 13 residues. Trimming took 5 bases from V and 2 from J, leaving 8 bases between them. Germline-derived CDR1 and CDR2 are LNHDA and SQIVND (reference sequence). CDR3 loop: CASSETATDTQYF. For the CDR3, the DNA is TGTGCCAGTAGTGAGACAGCCACAGATACGCAGTATTTT.

The chain recombines TRBV4-1 with TRBJ1-2; a possible D gene is TRBD1 (6 bases). CDR1 MGHRA and CDR2 YSYEKL come from the germline V gene. Trimming removed 0 bases from V and 0 bases from J, with 11 bases in between. The CDR3 is 16 amino acids. CDR3 residues: CASSQDDRWANYGYTF. The CDR3 bases are TGCGCCAGCAGCCAAGATGACAGGTGGGCTAACTATGGCTACACCTTC.

This chain uses TRBV5-6 with TRBJ2-1; 12 positions agree with TRBD2. The CDR3 sequence is 15 residues long. J gave up 8 bases and V 4 bases, and 7 bases lay outside the gene matches. Germline V gene data show CDR1 as SGHDT and CDR2 as YYEEEE. The CDR3 is CASSRLAGGGDEQFF. CDR3 in DNA: TGTGCCAGCAGCAGGCTAGCGGGGGGGGGCGATGAGCAGTTCTTC. Using reference TRBV5-6 and TRBJ2-1 for the parts outside the CDR3, the full variable domain is DAGVTQSPTHLIKTRGQQVTLRCSPKSGHDTVSWYQQALGQGPQFIFQYYEEEERQRGNFPDRFSGHQFPNYSSELNVNALLLGDSALYLCASSRLAGGGDEQFFGPGTRLTVL.

This rearrangement joins TRBV18 to TRBJ1-2; D uncertain. Germline values: CDR1 KGHSH, CDR2 LQKENI. The length of the CDR3 is 14 residues. Trimming cost V 0 bases and J 5 bases, with 10 bases left between them. The CDR3 sequence is CASSPPKGGYGYTF. CDR3 DNA sequence: TGTGCCAGCTCACCACCGAAGGGAGGATATGGCTACACCTTC.

In DNA form, the CDR3 reads TGTGCCACGGAGAGGACTAGCGGGGGGGCTTTGTCTTCCGGGGAGCTGTTTTTT. Its translation is CATERTSGGALSSGELFF. The chain is built from TRBV10-3 and TRBJ2-2; TRBD2 aligns across 15 bases. Germline V gives CDR1 ENHRY, CDR2 SYGVKD. The CDR3 consists of 18 residues. V gave up 10 bases and J gave up 6 bases; unmatched junction bases: 15.